This TCR beta chain comes out of a study of blood T cell repertoires in COVID-19. Overall study context: Spain, Italy and the United States supplied samples that represented acute and convalescent COVID-19. Sample material is recorded as cDNA or gDNA derived from T cells, B-cell-depleted T cells, or PBMCs.

Looked up from germline, CDR1 is KGHSH and CDR2 is LQKENI. The V gene lost 6 bases and the J gene lost 0 bases, with 22 bases spanning the gap. The CDR3 totals 18 residues. In the original workflow: Nucleated cell counts were estimated from reference gene primer amplification. TCRdb's table, derived via immunoSEQ multiplex PCR, lists solely in-frame clones and lacks some. The V and J calls and the clone size are those of that table, but D and trimming were determined from the DNA. The data show 130,000 or so clones, roughly 90% seen once. The sample consisted of peripheral blood. The source of this sequence is a man aged 65 to 79 with active COVID-19. J is TRBJ2-3 and V is TRBV18; a weak D match, TRBD2 (6 bases). In DNA, the CDR3 is TGTGCCAGCTCCCAGGCGGGCAGACTCGGGGGAAGCACAGATACGCAGTATTTT. Translating gives CASSQAGRLGGSTDTQYF.